What follows are 31 T cell receptor beta chains derived from one specimen sequenced in a study of naive and memory T cell subsets. Two oligonucleotides, mixed equimolar, formed the beta constant-region primer covering TRBC1 and TRBC2. Ligated cDNA was amplified by four rounds of PCR with nested alpha and beta constant-region primers and SP2. MiXCR, run by TCRdb on the UMI-ligation and nested PCR reads, gives a single entry per CDR3 protein. The top ten hold approximately 0.9% of the sample, which has 130,000 or so distinct CDR3 sequences, roughly 36% seen once. The sample consisted of central memory CD4+ T cells from blood. The receptors come from a human donor in good health.

A few counts support this clonotype. V and J are TRBV27 and TRBJ2-7; either TRBD1 or TRBD2 may supply D (6 bases each). Deletions cut 0 bases from V and 4 bases from J, with 10 bases between. The V gene's germline CDR1 is MNHEY and CDR2 SMNVEV (reference sequence). The CDR3 loop spans 14 amino acids. CDR3 region: CASSLSGGRYEQYF. CDR3 nucleotide sequence: TGTGCCAGCAGTTTATCTGGGGGGCGATACGAGCAGTACTTC.

This clonotype has a handful of counts. This chain connects TRBV20-1 to TRBJ1-4; D gene unclear. Germline-derived CDR1 and CDR2 are DFQATT and SNEGSKA (reference sequence). The CDR3 runs to 13 residues. V gave up 5 bases and J gave up 4 bases, with 11 bases separating them. The CDR3 region is CSAPLDDNEKLFF. The DNA of the CDR3 is TGCAGTGCTCCCCTCGATGATAATGAAAAACTGTTTTTT.

The chain combines TRBV20-1 with TRBJ2-7, with TRBD2 matching 10 bases. With V trimmed by 3 bases and J by 5 bases, 7 bases remained unmatched. The CDR3 is made up of 14 amino acids. Germline CDR1 reads DFQATT; CDR2 reads SNEGSKA (reference sequence). The CDR3 sequence is CSASSSGSTHEQYF. In DNA form, the CDR3 reads TGCAGTGCTAGCTCTAGCGGGAGTACCCACGAGCAGTACTTC.

The table lists this clonotype with a few counts. The V call is TRBV12-3 or TRBV12-4, the J call TRBJ2-5; TRBD1 matches at 8 bases. The junction had 9 bases not matched to a gene; V was cut back by 5 bases and J by 4 bases. The CDR3 is 15 amino acids. DNA of the CDR3: TGTGCCAGCAGTCCCCGGACAGGGACAGGAGAGACCCAGTACTTC. Translation gives CASSPRTGTGETQYF.

This clonotype was picked up one time. V gene TRBV20-1 combines with J gene TRBJ1-5; D perhaps matches TRBD1 (5 bases). Per the germline V gene, CDR1 is DFQATT and CDR2 is SNEGSKA (reference sequence). The CDR3 totals 16 residues. Trimming removed 0 bases from V and 7 bases from J, with 19 bases in between. CDR3 bases: TGCAGTGCTAGAGATTCAGAGGGACCCCCGAGGCAGCCCCAGCATTTT. Translating it yields CSARDSEGPPRQPQHF.

The rearrangement links TRBV5-1 to TRBJ2-5, with 8 bases identical to TRBD2. CDR1 is SGHRS, CDR2 YFSETQ, per germline. There are 14 residues in the CDR3. V trimming: 6 bases; J trimming: 3 bases; junction bases outside the gene matches: 7. The CDR3 DNA follows: TGCGCCAGCAACCCGGACGGGAGGGAAGAGACCCAGTACTTC. Protein product: CASNPDGREETQYF.

This clonotype was seen once. The chain combines TRBV7-8 with TRBJ2-1; the match to TRBD1 covers 10 bases. The germline V gene has CDR1 SGHVS and CDR2 FQNEAQ. V shed 4 bases and J 3 bases; nucleotides not matched to a gene: 15. There are 19 residues in the CDR3. The CDR3 DNA follows: TGTGCCAGCAGCTATTTAAACCGGGACAGGGGCCCATTCTACAATGAGCAGTTCTTC. It yields the protein CASSYLNRDRGPFYNEQFF.

This clonotype has a count of ten or more. The V and J genes are TRBV20-1 and TRBJ2-1; 8 bases agree with TRBD2. V was clipped by 5 bases and J by 8 bases; unmatched bases: 11. The CDR3 loop spans 14 amino acids. Germline-derived CDR1 and CDR2 are DFQATT and SNEGSKA (reference sequence). CDR3 loop: CSAAGGLVSHEQFF. In DNA, the CDR3 is TGCAGTGCTGCCGGGGGACTAGTTTCCCATGAGCAGTTCTTC.

The chain joins TRBV19 to TRBJ2-3, with 9 nucleotides matching TRBD2. After removal of 6 bases from V and 0 bases from J, the junction contained 1 base not matched to a gene. Germline V gene data show CDR1 as LNHDA and CDR2 as SQIVND (reference sequence). There are 14 residues in the CDR3. This CDR3 reads CASSAGGSTDTQYF. The CDR3 DNA sequence: TGTGCCAGTAGCGCGGGAGGGAGCACAGATACGCAGTATTTT.

V is TRBV10-3 and J is TRBJ2-1; TRBD2 matches 8 bases. CDR3 length: 16 residues. Germline V CDR1 and CDR2: ENHRY, SYGVKD. The trim removed 0 bases at V and 8 bases at J, leaving 9 bases unmatched. This CDR3 reads CAISESTSARGDEQFF. DNA for the CDR3: TGTGCCATCAGTGAGTCGACTAGCGCGCGGGGGGATGAGCAGTTCTTC.

V gene TRBV6-5 combines with J gene TRBJ2-1; D unclear. The CDR3 runs to 13 residues. Per the germline V gene, CDR1 is MNHEY and CDR2 is SVGAGI. The V gene lost 5 bases and the J gene lost 9 bases, with 14 bases spanning the gap. CDR3 bases: TGTGCCAGCAGTACGATTTCGATGCGTGAGCAGTTCTTC. It specifies CASSTISMREQFF.

This chain connects TRBV6-5 to TRBJ2-3; TRBD2 agrees at 10 bases. Per the germline V gene, CDR1 is MNHEY and CDR2 is SVGAGI. V dropped 6 bases and J dropped 4; count of bases not matched to a gene: 4. This CDR3 has 14 amino acids. CDR3 sequence: CASSLAGAADTQYF. In DNA, the CDR3 is TGTGCCAGCAGCCTAGCGGGAGCGGCAGATACGCAGTATTTT.

Only a few counts were recorded for this clonotype. V usage is TRBV3-1 and J usage is TRBJ2-5; D could derive from TRBD1 or TRBD2 (5 bases each). V lost 1 base and J 4 bases, leaving 13 bases between the germline ends. The CDR3 covers 15 residues. Germline CDR1 and CDR2: LGHDT and YNNKEL (reference sequence). The CDR3 DNA reads TGTGCCAGCAGCCAAGCCTGGGGGAAGGGAGAGACCCAGTACTTC. It codes for CASSQAWGKGETQYF.

V is TRBV6-1 and J is TRBJ2-7, with no clear D. V dropped 2 bases and J dropped 2 bases, with 7 bases sitting between them. The germline V gene encodes CDR1 MNHNS and CDR2 SASEGT. The CDR3 loop spans 13 amino acids. The CDR3 DNA sequence: TGTGCCAGCAGTGAATGGGCGCCCTACGAGCAGTACTTC. Translation gives CASSEWAPYEQYF.

The V call is TRBV19, the J call TRBJ1-1; D unclear. Deletions cut 5 bases from V and 1 base from J, with 8 bases between. CDR1 and CDR2 (germline): LNHDA, SQIVND (reference sequence). The CDR3 loop spans 13 amino acids. The CDR3 is CASSEQKNTEAFF. CDR3 in DNA: TGTGCCAGTAGTGAGCAAAAGAACACTGAAGCTTTCTTT.

The rearrangement links TRBV10-3 to TRBJ2-7, with D hard to call. This CDR3 spans 11 amino acids. V shed 3 bases and J shed 3 bases, with 3 bases lying between them. Germline V gene data show CDR1 as ENHRY and CDR2 as SYGVKD. The CDR3 reads CAISDIYEQYF. CDR3 DNA: TGTGCCATCAGTGATATCTACGAGCAGTACTTC.

J is TRBJ1-1 and V is TRBV3-1; D call uncertain. The CDR3 has 14 amino acids. Germline V gene data show CDR1 as LGHDT and CDR2 as YNNKEL (reference sequence). V lost 3 bases, J lost 2 bases, and 10 bases lay in between. CDR3 residues: CASSHPSGNTEAFF. CDR3 DNA sequence: TGTGCCAGCAGCCATCCCTCAGGTAACACTGAAGCTTTCTTT.

This chain links TRBV28 with TRBJ2-5, with TRBD1 matching 7 bases. CDR3 length: 14 amino acids. Germline V CDR1 and CDR2: MDHEN, SYDVKM. J lost 5 bases, V lost 6 bases, and 9 bases had no gene match. Written as DNA, the CDR3 is TGTGCCAGCAGATTGGACAGGCCCATGGAGACCCAGTACTTC. Translating it yields CASRLDRPMETQYF.

V gene TRBV3-1 combines with J gene TRBJ2-4; tentative D call: TRBD1 (5 bases). Deletions cut 4 bases from V and 0 bases from J, with 10 bases between. The CDR3 spans 15 residues. Germline CDR1 and CDR2: LGHDT and YNNKEL (reference sequence). Here the CDR3 reads CASSLKQAAKNIQYF. The CDR3 DNA reads TGTGCCAGCAGCCTAAAACAGGCAGCCAAAAACATTCAGTACTTC. Supplemented by reference TRBV3-1 and TRBJ2-4, the full variable domain reads DTAVSQTPKYLVTQMGNDKSIKCEQNLGHDTMYWYKQDSKKFLKIMFSYNNKELIINETVPNRFSPKSPDKAHLNLHINSLELGDSAVYFCASSLKQAAKNIQYFGAGTRLSVL.

Only a few counts were recorded for this clonotype. The V gene is TRBV21-1, the J gene TRBJ2-2; the table's D call, TRBD1, has no DNA check behind it. TRBV21-1 is classified as a pseudogene. The CDR3 is 15 residues long. The CDR3 loop reads CASSLQGPDTGELFF. The CDR3 coding sequence is TGTGCCAGCAGTCTACAGGGACCGGACACCGGGGAGCTGTTTTTT.

This clonotype showed up just a few times. The chain links TRBV28 to TRBJ2-6; TRBD1 agrees at 8 bases. Trimming removed 9 bases from V and 3 bases from J; junction bases left unmatched: 7. The CDR3 contains 15 residues. Germline lookup yields CDR1 MDHEN and CDR2 SYDVKM. The CDR3 loop is CASGAGGSGANVLTF. The CDR3 DNA is TGTGCCAGTGGGGCAGGGGGCAGTGGGGCCAACGTCCTGACTTTC.

The rearrangement links TRBV7-2 to TRBJ2-3; TRBD2 matches at 11 bases. The CDR3 runs to 22 residues. The germline V gene encodes CDR1 SGHTA and CDR2 FQGNSA. The V and J ends lost 2 bases and 5 bases, in that order; junction bases with no gene match: 24. The CDR3 region is CASSLIRSGGTSGYRRKDTQYF. The CDR3 bases are TGTGCCAGCAGCTTAATAAGGTCGGGAGGGACTAGCGGCTATAGGAGAAAAGATACGCAGTATTTT.

This clonotype showed up just a few times. CDR3 residues: CASSSLGTGLRSGANVLTF. The CDR3, as DNA: TGTGCCAGCAGTTCCCTTGGGACAGGGCTACGCTCTGGGGCCAACGTCCTGACTTTC. The chain employs TRBV28 and TRBJ2-6, with 9 bases aligning to TRBD1. The germline V gene has CDR1 MDHEN and CDR2 SYDVKM. Trimming took 4 bases from V and 0 from J; bases not matched to a gene: 10. The length of the CDR3 is 19 residues. Filled out from reference TRBV28 and TRBJ2-6, the complete variable domain reads DVKVTQSSRYLVKRTGEKVFLECVQDMDHENMFWYRQDPGLGLRLIYFSYDVKMKEKGDIPEGYSVSREKKERFSLILESASTNQTSMYLCASSSLGTGLRSGANVLTFGAGSRLTVL.

This clonotype was counted only a few times. The CDR3 loop reads CSARSPGRYSYEQYF. CDR3 nucleotides: TGCAGTGCTAGATCCCCCGGACGGTACTCCTACGAGCAGTACTTC. This chain connects TRBV20-1 to TRBJ2-7; no definite D call. CDR1 and CDR2 (germline): DFQATT, SNEGSKA (reference sequence). The V end lost 2 bases, the J end lost 0 bases, and 14 bases lay between the germline ends. CDR3 length: 15 residues.

The gene calls are TRBV2 and TRBJ2-7; 13 bases agree with TRBD2. The CDR3 contains 15 residues. The germline CDR1 and CDR2 sequences are SNHLY and FYNNEI. With 7 bases clipped from V and 7 bases from J, the junction kept 10 bases outside the gene matches. The CDR3 bases are TGTGCCAGCACGGGACGAAGACTAGCGGGAGGAGAGCAGTACTTC. Amino acids: CASTGRRLAGGEQYF.

This clonotype occurred many times. The rearrangement uses TRBV7-2 and TRBJ2-6; D is uncertain. With 5 bases removed from V and 1 base from J, the gap between germline ends came to 9 bases. Germline-derived CDR1 and CDR2 are SGHTA and FQGNSA. CDR3 size: 15 residues. In nucleotides, the CDR3 is TGTGCCAGCAGCGAGTTAGGGTCTGGGGCCAACGTCCTGACTTTC. Translating it yields CASSELGSGANVLTF.

The sample holds a few counts of this clonotype. The rearrangement joins TRBV3-1 to TRBJ2-3; 7 nucleotides line up with TRBD2. Germline V gene lookup returns CDR1 LGHDT and CDR2 YNNKEL (reference sequence). Trimming at V came to 4 bases and at J to 4 bases, leaving 14 bases not matched to a gene. This CDR3 has 17 residues. CDR3: CASSRRLAGSLSDTQYF. The CDR3 coding sequence is TGTGCCAGCAGCCGCCGACTAGCCGGGAGTCTCTCAGATACGCAGTATTTT.

The chain is built from TRBV7-6 and TRBJ2-2; 11 nucleotides align to TRBD2. Germline-derived CDR1 and CDR2 are SGHVS and FNYEAQ. The CDR3 spans 15 residues. J lost 6 bases, V lost 5 bases, and 5 bases had no gene match. The CDR3 sequence: CASSLGTSGAGELFF. CDR3 DNA sequence: TGTGCCAGCAGCCTCGGGACTAGCGGAGCCGGGGAGCTGTTTTTT.

The chain joins TRBV7-8 to TRBJ2-1, with 11 bases matching TRBD2. Trimming took 5 bases from V and 10 from J; bases not matched to a gene: 13. Germline loops: CDR1 SGHVS, CDR2 FQNEAQ. There are 16 residues in the CDR3. The CDR3 here is CASSPLLTSGTREQFF. The CDR3 nucleotides are TGTGCCAGCAGCCCATTACTGACTAGCGGGACAAGGGAGCAGTTCTTC.

This clonotype has more than one count but fewer than ten. The rearrangement uses TRBV29-1 and TRBJ1-1; TRBD1 aligns across 8 bases. With 5 bases clipped from V and 1 base from J, the junction kept 12 bases outside the gene matches. The CDR3 is 16 residues long. CDR1 SQVTM and CDR2 ANQGSEA come from the germline V gene. For the CDR3, the DNA is TGCAGCGTTTCCACAGGGGGGTCTCGGGCGAACACTGAAGCTTTCTTT. Protein: CSVSTGGSRANTEAFF.

The table lists this clonotype with many counts. The V and J genes are TRBV5-8 and TRBJ2-3, with 14 bases that match TRBD2. Germline lookup yields CDR1 SGHTS and CDR2 YDEGEE. The J segment lost 3 bases and the V segment lost 4 bases, leaving 7 bases of the junction unmatched. CDR3 size: 17 residues. CDR3 sequence: CASSTGLAGVYTDTQYF. The CDR3 nucleotides read TGTGCCAGCAGCACGGGACTAGCGGGAGTTTATACAGATACGCAGTATTTT.